This TCR beta chain was profiled in a study of immune cell composition in non-small cell lung cancer. Points from the study as a whole: Adenocarcinomas with higher top tumour-associated clone frequency had more reactive TILs. Lung adenocarcinomas had lower top 10 clone scores and clonality than squamous tumours. Squamous carcinomas (approximately 80%) more often had tumour-associated clones >0.5% than adenocarcinomas (roughly 35%).

A word on this clone: Its specificity is unknown.

The CDR3 runs 15 residues. Germline V CDR1 and CDR2: LNHDA, SQIVND (reference sequence). V was pared by 10 bases and J by 0 bases, with 9 bases of the junction left unmatched. This table comes from immunoSEQ multiplex PCR, and its TCRdb copy is limited to in-frame clones, with some not included. The repertoire has around 740 clones, roughly 73% of them found once; the top ten carry over 15%. DNA was extracted from unsorted cell suspensions stored frozen. The sample taken for sequencing was lung tumor tissue. The V call is TRBV19, the J call TRBJ1-1; 9 bases are a match to TRBD1. This sequence was found in a human donor with non-small cell lung cancer. CDR3 protein: CAITDRGSMNTEAFF. DNA for the CDR3: TGTGCCATCACCGACAGGGGGTCGATGAACACTGAAGCTTTCTTT.